The clone carrying this T cell receptor beta chain was observed a few times. This record belongs to a study of T-cell memory formation after mild COVID-19. Each CDR3 protein is one row after TCRdb ran MiXCR on the 5' RACE reads. In the table there are 200,000 to 250,000 distinct CDR3 sequences, roughly 9.4% of which are singletons. The TCR comes from a man aged 18 to 30 who had mild COVID-19 (a few samples of this study predate the infection). Cell type and time point are not known. The material sequenced was PBMCs or a T cell subset sorted from them (not recorded which).

CDR3 bases: TGTGCCAGCAGCTTCCCGGGACAGGGCAGTCAGCCCCAGCATTTT. Amino acids: CASSFPGQGSQPQHF. The chain uses TRBV7-2 and TRBJ1-5, with 9 bases fitting TRBD1. The CDR3 contains 15 residues. V gave up 3 bases and J gave up 6 bases; unmatched junction bases: 6. Germline V lookup: CDR1 SGHTA, CDR2 FQGNSA.